Listed below are T cell receptor beta chains from one sample, sequenced in a study of cytomegalovirus exposure and HLA in healthy donors. Sequenced by immunoSEQ multiplex PCR; TCRdb stores in-frame clones only, minus some. Altogether about 180,000 clones are present, 75% to 80% being singletons, with the ten largest covering 5% to 7%. The sample comprised PBMCs. These receptors all stem from a middle-aged man in good health and CMV-seropositive. Each CDR3 is given with its conserved first and last residue. Each record gives: CDR3 length, V gene, clone size, J gene, CDR3 protein. Clone sizes are given selectively: once, few, many, or a class where the clone is expanded.

CDR3 length: 11
V gene: TRBV20-1
clone size: -
J gene: TRBJ2-7
CDR3 protein: CSAARSDEQYF

CDR3 length: 15
V gene: TRBV5-1
clone size: -
J gene: TRBJ2-3
CDR3 protein: CASSLAAGAADTQYF

CDR3 length: 12
V gene: TRBV7-2
clone size: -
J gene: TRBJ2-7
CDR3 protein: CASSPYLREQYF

CDR3 length: 16
V gene: TRBV5-6
clone size: few
J gene: TRBJ2-7
CDR3 protein: CASSLRGAGGLHEQYF

CDR3 length: 13
V gene: TRBV11-3
clone size: -
J gene: TRBJ1-2
CDR3 protein: CASSPGGYGGYTF

CDR3 length: 15
V gene: TRBV27
clone size: -
J gene: TRBJ1-2
CDR3 protein: CASSLGTAVNYGYTF

CDR3 length: 20
V gene: TRBV28
clone size: -
J gene: TRBJ2-1
CDR3 protein: CASSLGLGLAGVRSYNEQFF

CDR3 length: 15
V gene: TRBV2
clone size: -
J gene: TRBJ2-1
CDR3 protein: CASSLLAGGLNEQFF

CDR3 length: 14
V gene: TRBV9
clone size: once
J gene: TRBJ2-1
CDR3 protein: CASSGGLADNEQFF

CDR3 length: 12
V gene: TRBV19
clone size: -
J gene: TRBJ1-1
CDR3 protein: CASSMPQGTAFF

CDR3 length: 15
V gene: TRBV28
clone size: -
J gene: TRBJ1-2
CDR3 protein: CASSLNRGGDYGYTF

CDR3 length: 14
V gene: TRBV2
clone size: -
J gene: TRBJ2-5
CDR3 protein: CASSAPTGVETQYF

CDR3 length: 16
V gene: TRBV4-1
clone size: -
J gene: TRBJ2-1
CDR3 protein: CASSQETGSSYNEQFF

CDR3 length: 14
V gene: TRBV6-1
clone size: -
J gene: TRBJ1-2
CDR3 protein: CASSSRDRGQGYTF

CDR3 length: 15
V gene: TRBV2
clone size: -
J gene: TRBJ2-7
CDR3 protein: CASSGGDRGFYEQYF

CDR3 length: 16
V gene: TRBV7-3
clone size: -
J gene: TRBJ2-5
CDR3 protein: CASSKRLGGGQETQYF

CDR3 length: 14
V gene: TRBV5-1
clone size: -
J gene: TRBJ1-1
CDR3 protein: CASSFSRDSTEAFF

CDR3 length: 15
V gene: TRBV7-2
clone size: -
J gene: TRBJ1-5
CDR3 protein: CASSLGGRVRQPQHF

CDR3 length: 15
V gene: TRBV11-3
clone size: -
J gene: TRBJ2-7
CDR3 protein: CASSPLAGGGAEQYF

CDR3 length: 15
V gene: TRBV5-1
clone size: -
J gene: TRBJ2-2
CDR3 protein: CASSFATGDTGELFF

CDR3 length: 14
V gene: TRBV29-1
clone size: once
J gene: TRBJ2-2
CDR3 protein: CSVEGQTNTGELFF

CDR3 length: 15
V gene: TRBV10-3
clone size: -
J gene: TRBJ2-4
CDR3 protein: CAISDSSGAGHIQYF

CDR3 length: 14
V gene: TRBV29-1
clone size: few
J gene: TRBJ2-7
CDR3 protein: CSCAAGGPFYEQYF

CDR3 length: 12
V gene: TRBV5-1
clone size: -
J gene: TRBJ1-2
CDR3 protein: CASSANEDGYTF